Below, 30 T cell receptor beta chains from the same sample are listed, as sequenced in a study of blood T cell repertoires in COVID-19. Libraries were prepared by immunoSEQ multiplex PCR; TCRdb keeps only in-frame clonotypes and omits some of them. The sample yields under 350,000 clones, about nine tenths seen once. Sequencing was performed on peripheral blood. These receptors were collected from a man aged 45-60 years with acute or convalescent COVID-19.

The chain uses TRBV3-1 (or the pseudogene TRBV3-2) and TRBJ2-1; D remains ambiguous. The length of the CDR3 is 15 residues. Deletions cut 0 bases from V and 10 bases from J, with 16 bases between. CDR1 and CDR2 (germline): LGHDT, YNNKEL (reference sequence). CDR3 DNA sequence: TGTGCCAGCAGCCAAGAATTCCGAGGCTCCATCGAGCAGTTCTTC. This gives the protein CASSQEFRGSIEQFF.

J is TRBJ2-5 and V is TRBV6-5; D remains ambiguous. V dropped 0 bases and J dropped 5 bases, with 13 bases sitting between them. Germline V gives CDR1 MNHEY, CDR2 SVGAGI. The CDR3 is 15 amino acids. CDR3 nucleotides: TGTGCCAGCAGTTACTCTAGGAGCACGTGGGAGACCCAGTACTTC. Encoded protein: CASSYSRSTWETQYF.

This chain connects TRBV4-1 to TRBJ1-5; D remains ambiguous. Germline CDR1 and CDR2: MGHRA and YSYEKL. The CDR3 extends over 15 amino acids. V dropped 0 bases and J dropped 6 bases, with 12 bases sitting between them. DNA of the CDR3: TGCGCCAGCAGCCAAGATATTCGGGGTGCTCAGCCCCAGCATTTT. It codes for CASSQDIRGAQPQHF.

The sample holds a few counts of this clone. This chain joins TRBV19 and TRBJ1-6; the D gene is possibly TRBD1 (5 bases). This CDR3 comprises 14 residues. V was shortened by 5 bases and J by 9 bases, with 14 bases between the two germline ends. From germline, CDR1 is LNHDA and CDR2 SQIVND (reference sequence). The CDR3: CASSAREAGSPLHF. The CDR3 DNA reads TGTGCCAGTAGTGCCAGGGAGGCGGGTTCACCCCTCCACTTT.

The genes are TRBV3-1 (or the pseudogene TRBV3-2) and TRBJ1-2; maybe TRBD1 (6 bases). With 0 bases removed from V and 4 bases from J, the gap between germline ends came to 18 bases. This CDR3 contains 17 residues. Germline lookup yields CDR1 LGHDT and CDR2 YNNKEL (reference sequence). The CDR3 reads CASSQDSPGTSFYGYTF. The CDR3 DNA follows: TGTGCCAGCAGCCAAGATTCCCCCGGGACATCCTTCTATGGCTACACCTTC.

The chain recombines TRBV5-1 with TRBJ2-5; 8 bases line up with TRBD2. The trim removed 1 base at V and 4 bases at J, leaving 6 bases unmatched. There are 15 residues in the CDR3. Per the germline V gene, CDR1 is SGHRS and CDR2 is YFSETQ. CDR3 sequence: CASSLLTGGAETQYF. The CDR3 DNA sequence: TGCGCCAGCAGCTTGTTGACGGGGGGGGCAGAGACCCAGTACTTC.

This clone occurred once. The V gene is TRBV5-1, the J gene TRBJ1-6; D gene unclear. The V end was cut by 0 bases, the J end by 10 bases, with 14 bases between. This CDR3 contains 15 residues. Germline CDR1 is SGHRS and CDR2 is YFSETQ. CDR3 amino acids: CASSLAGVVVSPLHF. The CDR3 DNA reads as TGCGCCAGCAGCTTGGCCGGGGTCGTCGTCTCACCCCTCCACTTT.

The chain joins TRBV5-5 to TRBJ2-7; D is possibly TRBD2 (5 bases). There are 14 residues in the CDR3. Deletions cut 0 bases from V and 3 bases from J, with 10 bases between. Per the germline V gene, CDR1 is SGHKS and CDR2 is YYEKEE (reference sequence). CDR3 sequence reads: CASSLEPGSYEQYF. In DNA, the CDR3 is TGTGCCAGCAGCTTGGAACCGGGGAGCTACGAGCAGTACTTC.

CDR3 in amino acids: CASLVAVDYEQYF. The CDR3 nucleotides read TGTGCCAGTCTCGTAGCGGTTGACTACGAGCAGTACTTC. This chain joins TRBV18 and TRBJ2-7; possible D gene TRBD2, 6 bases. CDR3 length equals 13 residues. Trimming stripped 9 bases from V and 3 bases from J, with 15 bases between. Germline lookup yields CDR1 KGHSH and CDR2 LQKENI. Looking up the rest from reference TRBV18 and TRBJ2-7 gives the full variable domain: NAGVMQNPRHLVRRRGQEARLRCSPMKGHSHVYWYRQLPEEGLKFMVYLQKENIIDESGMPKERFSAEFPKEGPSILRIQQVVRGDSAAYFCASLVAVDYEQYFGPGTRLTVT.

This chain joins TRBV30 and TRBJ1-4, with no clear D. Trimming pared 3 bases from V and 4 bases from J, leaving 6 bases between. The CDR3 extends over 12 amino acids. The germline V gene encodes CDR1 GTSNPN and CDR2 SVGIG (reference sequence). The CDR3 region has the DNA TGTGCCTGGAGGGGAGTTAATGAAAAACTGTTTTTT. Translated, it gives CAWRGVNEKLFF.

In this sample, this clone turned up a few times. The CDR3 here is CASSQGQGNNEQYF. The CDR3 DNA reads TGTGCCAGCAGCCAAGGGCAGGGAAACAACGAGCAGTACTTC. The genes are TRBV3-1 (or the pseudogene TRBV3-2) and TRBJ2-7, with D perhaps TRBD1 (5 bases). This CDR3 comprises 14 residues. V lost 1 base and J lost 5, with 12 bases in between. Germline CDR1 reads LGHDT; CDR2 reads YNNKEL (reference sequence).

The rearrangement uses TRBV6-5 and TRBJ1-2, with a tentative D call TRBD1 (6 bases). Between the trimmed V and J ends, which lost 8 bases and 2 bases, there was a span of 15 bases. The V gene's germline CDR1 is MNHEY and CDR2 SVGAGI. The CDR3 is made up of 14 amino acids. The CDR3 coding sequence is TGTGCCAGCGGGGGGGGCGGCAGCAACTATGGCTACACCTTC. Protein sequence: CASGGGGSNYGYTF.

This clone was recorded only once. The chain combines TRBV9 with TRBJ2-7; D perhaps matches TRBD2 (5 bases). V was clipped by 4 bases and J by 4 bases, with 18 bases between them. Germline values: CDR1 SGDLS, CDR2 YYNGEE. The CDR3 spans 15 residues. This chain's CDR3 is CASSLSAEGPYEQYF. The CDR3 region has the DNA TGTGCCAGCAGCCTCTCCGCCGAGGGCCCTTACGAGCAGTACTTC.

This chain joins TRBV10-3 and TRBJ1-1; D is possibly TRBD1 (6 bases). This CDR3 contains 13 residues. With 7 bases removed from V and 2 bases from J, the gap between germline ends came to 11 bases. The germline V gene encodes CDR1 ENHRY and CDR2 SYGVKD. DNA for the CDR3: TGTGCCATCACGACAGGTGTTAACACTGAAGCTTTCTTT. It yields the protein CAITTGVNTEAFF.

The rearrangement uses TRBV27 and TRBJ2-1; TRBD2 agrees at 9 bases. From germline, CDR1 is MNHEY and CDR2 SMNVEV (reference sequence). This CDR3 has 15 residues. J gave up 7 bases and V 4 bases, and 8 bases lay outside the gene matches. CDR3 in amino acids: CASSSLRGGGNEQFF. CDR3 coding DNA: TGTGCCAGCAGTTCACTCCGCGGGGGGGGTAATGAGCAGTTCTTC.

CDR3: CASSSDRGREPQHF. CDR3 DNA: TGTGCCAGCAGCTCGGACAGGGGTCGGGAGCCCCAGCATTTT. This sequence joins TRBV5-4 and TRBJ1-5; TRBD1 matches 9 bases. The CDR3 spans 14 residues. In germline, CDR1 is SGHNT, CDR2 YYREEE (reference sequence). With 3 bases clipped from V and 8 bases from J, the junction kept 6 bases outside the gene matches.

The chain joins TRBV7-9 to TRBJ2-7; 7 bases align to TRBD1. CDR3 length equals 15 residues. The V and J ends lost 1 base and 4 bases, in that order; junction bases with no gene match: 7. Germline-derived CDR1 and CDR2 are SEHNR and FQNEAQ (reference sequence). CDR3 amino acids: CASSLGDSLSYEQYF. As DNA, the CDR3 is TGTGCCAGCAGCTTAGGGGACAGTTTGTCGTACGAGCAGTACTTC. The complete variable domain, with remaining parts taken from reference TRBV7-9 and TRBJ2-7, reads DTGVSQNPRHKITKRGQNVTFRCDPISEHNRLYWYRQTLGQGPEFLTYFQNEAQLEKSRLLSDRFSAERPKGSFSTLEIQRTEQGDSAMYLCASSLGDSLSYEQYFGPGTRLTVT.

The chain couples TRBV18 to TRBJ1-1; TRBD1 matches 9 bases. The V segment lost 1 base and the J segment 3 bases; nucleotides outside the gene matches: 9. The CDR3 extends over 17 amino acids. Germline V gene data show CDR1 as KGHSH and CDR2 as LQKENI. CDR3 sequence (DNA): TGTGCCAGCTCACCACGGTACAGGGGGCGCAGGGACACTGAAGCTTTCTTT. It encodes CASSPRYRGRRDTEAFF.

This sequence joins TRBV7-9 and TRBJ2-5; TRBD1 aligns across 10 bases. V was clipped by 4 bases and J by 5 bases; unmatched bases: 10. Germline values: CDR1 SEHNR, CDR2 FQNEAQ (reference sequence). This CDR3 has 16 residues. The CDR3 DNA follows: TGTGCCAGCAGCTCCATCGCAGGGGGACAGGGGGAGACCCAGTACTTC. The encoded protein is CASSSIAGGQGETQYF.

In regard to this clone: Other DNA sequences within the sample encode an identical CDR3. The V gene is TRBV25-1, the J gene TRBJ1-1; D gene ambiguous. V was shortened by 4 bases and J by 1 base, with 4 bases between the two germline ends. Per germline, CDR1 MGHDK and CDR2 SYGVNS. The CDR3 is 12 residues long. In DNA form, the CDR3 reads TGTGCCAGCAGTGGCGGGAACACTGAAGCTTTCTTT. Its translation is CASSGGNTEAFF.

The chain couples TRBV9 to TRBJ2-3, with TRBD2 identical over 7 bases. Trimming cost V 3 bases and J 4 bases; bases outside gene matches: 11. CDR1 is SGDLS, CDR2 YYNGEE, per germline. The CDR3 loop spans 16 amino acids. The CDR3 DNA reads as TGTGCCAGCAGCGGCGGGGGACTGCACTGGGCAGATACGCAGTATTTT. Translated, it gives CASSGGGLHWADTQYF. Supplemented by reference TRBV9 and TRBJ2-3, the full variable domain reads DSGVTQTPKHLITATGQRVTLRCSPRSGDLSVYWYQQSLDQGLQFLIQYYNGEERAKGNILERFSAQQFPDLHSELNLSSLELGDSALYFCASSGGGLHWADTQYFGPGTRLTVL.

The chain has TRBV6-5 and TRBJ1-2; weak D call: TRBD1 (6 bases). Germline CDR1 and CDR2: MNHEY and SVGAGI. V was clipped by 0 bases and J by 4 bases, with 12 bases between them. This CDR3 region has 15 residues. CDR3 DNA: TGTGCCAGCAGTTACTCGTTGCAGGGGACCTATGGCTACACCTTC. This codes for CASSYSLQGTYGYTF.

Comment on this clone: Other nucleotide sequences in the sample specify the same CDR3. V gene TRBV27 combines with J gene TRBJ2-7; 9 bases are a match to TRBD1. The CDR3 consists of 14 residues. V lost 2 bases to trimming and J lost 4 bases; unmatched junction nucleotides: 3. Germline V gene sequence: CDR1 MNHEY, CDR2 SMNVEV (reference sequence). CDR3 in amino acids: CASSLKGQGYEQYF. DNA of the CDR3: TGTGCCAGCAGTTTAAAAGGACAGGGGTACGAGCAGTACTTC.

The CDR3 sequence: CASSLGDRYYGYTF. CDR3 bases: TGTGCCAGCAGCTTGGGCGACAGGTACTATGGCTACACCTTC. V gene TRBV5-6 combines with J gene TRBJ1-2; a possible D gene is TRBD1 (6 bases). CDR1 and CDR2 (germline): SGHDT, YYEEEE. This CDR3 has 14 amino acids. V gave up 0 bases and J gave up 3 bases, with 9 bases separating them.

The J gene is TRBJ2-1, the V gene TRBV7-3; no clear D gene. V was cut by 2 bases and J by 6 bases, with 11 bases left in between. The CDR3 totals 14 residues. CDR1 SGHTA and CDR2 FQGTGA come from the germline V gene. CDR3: CASSLGSRGNEQFF. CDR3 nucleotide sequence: TGTGCCAGCAGCTTAGGTTCCAGAGGCAATGAGCAGTTCTTC.

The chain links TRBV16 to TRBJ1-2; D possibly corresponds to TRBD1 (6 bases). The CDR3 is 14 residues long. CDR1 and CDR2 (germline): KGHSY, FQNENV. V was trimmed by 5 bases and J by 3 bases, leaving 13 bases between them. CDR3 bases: TGTGCCAGCAGCTCTACAGGGCTTGACTATGGCTACACCTTC. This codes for CASSSTGLDYGYTF.

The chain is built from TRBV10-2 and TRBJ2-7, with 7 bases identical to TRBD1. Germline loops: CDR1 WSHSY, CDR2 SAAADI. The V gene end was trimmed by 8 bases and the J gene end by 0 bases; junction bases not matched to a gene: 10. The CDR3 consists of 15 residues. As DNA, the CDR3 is TGCGCCAGCCGTTTTGGACAGGTCAGCTCCTACGAGCAGTACTTC. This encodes CASRFGQVSSYEQYF.

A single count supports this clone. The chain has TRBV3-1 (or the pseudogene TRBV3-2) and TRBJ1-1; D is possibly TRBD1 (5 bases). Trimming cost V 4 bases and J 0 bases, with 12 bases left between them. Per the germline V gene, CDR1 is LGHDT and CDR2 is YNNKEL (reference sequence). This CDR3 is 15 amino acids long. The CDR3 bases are TGTGCCAGCAGCCTGGGACTTTTCATGAACACTGAAGCTTTCTTT. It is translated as CASSLGLFMNTEAFF.

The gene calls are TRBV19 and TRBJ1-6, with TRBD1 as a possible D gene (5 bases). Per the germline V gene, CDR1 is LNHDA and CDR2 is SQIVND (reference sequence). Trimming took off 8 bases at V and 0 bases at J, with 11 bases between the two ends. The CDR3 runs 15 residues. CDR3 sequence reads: CASATVYSYNSPLHF. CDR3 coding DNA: TGTGCCAGTGCGACAGTTTACTCCTATAATTCACCCCTCCACTTT.

The chain's CDR3 is CASSQGRGLAGNEQFF. The CDR3 DNA reads TGTGCCAGCAGCCAAGGGAGGGGGCTAGCTGGAAATGAGCAGTTCTTC. This sequence joins TRBV14 and TRBJ2-1; tentatively, D is TRBD1 (7 bases). The germline CDR1 and CDR2 sequences are SGHDN and FVKESK. The CDR3 contains 16 residues. V lost 1 base, J lost 7 bases, and 17 bases lay in between.